This T cell receptor (beta chain) was profiled in a study of a mutant IDH1 vaccine in newly diagnosed glioma (dated by TCRdb to about 2021). General notes on the study: Of the approximately 33 treated patients, around 62% were male and around 38% were female, and a mean age of roughly 40 years was recorded. Before enrollment, most patients had been given radiochemotherapy with temozolomide as standard therapy, while the rest had received either radiotherapy alone or temozolomide alone. Peripheral blood was drawn at six visits: V03 (baseline), V05, V07, V10, V12 and V13. For exploratory analyses, longitudinal TCRB deep sequencing was carried out in about two dozen treated patients wherever samples were available. Broad study findings and their caveats: The authors stated that sample limitations prevented analyses of patient blood samples from being reproduced. No apparent relationship was observed between pseudoprogression and alterations in the top peripheral T cell clonotypes detected by TCRB sequencing. Vaccine-induced immune responses across multiple MHC alleles were detected in approximately 93% of patients. PBMC samples for TCRB deep sequencing were selected based on availability.

Libraries were prepared through the immunoSEQ multiplex PCR assay. The hsTCRB Kit was used according to the manufacturer's protocol to amplify rearranged TCR beta chain sequences. TCRB libraries were sequenced on an Illumina MiSeq. The study's own analysis went as follows. The kit vendor's proprietary platform handled demultiplexing, trimming and gene mapping. Drawn from immuneACCESS, this table holds only the in-frame rearrangements with V and J called that TCRdb kept. Clones are partly lost; checked studies trace under half to an unresolved V gene and leave the rest unexplained. The V and J calls and clone size come from that table; D and trimming were worked out from the DNA. The sample includes some 61,000 clones, with 65% to 90% observed a single time. Approximately 2.6% of the sample is held by the ten biggest clonotypes. The intended sense of this specimen's time point label: baseline, week 1 (first vaccination visit). Explained via the paper, the treatment or condition label denotes: pre-vaccination baseline after standard-of-care therapy. Donors had newly diagnosed WHO grade 3 or 4 IDH1-mutant astrocytomas with loss of nuclear ATRX. The samples were drawn from NOA16, a multicentre, single-arm, open-label phase I trial in Germany that tested a mutant IDH1 peptide vaccine in humans for the first time. Blood drawn at visit V03 was used as the baseline sample for immunogenicity testing. Genomic DNA for TCRB sequencing was extracted from EDTA blood using the DNeasy Blood and Tissue Kit.

As to this clone: Its cognate antigen has yet to be identified. Base qualities are not at hand, and no much larger clone is one base apart.

The cysteine opens and the phenylalanine closes a CDR3 of 14 amino acids. Only the CDR3 DNA is retained, 42 bases long and in frame from the first base. The germline V gene encodes CDR1 MRHNA and CDR2 SNTAGT. V and J lose 3 bases and 5 bases, and a span of 13 bases separates them. The receptor chain draws on TRBV6-4 and TRBJ1-1; a tentative D call is TRBD1 (6 bases match). The source material was PBMCs, sampled from a glioma patient treated with radiotherapy, temozolomide or both. The source is a man aged 25 to 40 with glioma. The CDR3 in this case is CASSEQGFETEAFF. The DNA reads TGTGCCAGCAGTGAACAGGGTTTTGAGACTGAAGCTTTCTTT.